The T cell receptor beta chain under discussion was sequenced for a study of blood T cells in healthy people across ages. Study-wide results and caveats: Whereas aged donors had fewer naive CD4+ cells, long-lived donors had more of them and higher diversity. No one knew whether donors had CMV, which possibly confounded expanded clonotype changes.

Trimming left V 5 bases short and J 1 base short, with 11 bases between. This CDR3 is built from 13 residues. The germline V gene encodes CDR1 DFQATT and CDR2 SNEGSKA (reference sequence). This clonotype appeared a few times. Antigen: not known. Next came a second PCR, run for about 6 to 12 cycles, which used a sample-barcoded 5' primer along with a J-beta primer mix. Template switching added a 12-random-nucleotide identifier to every cDNA molecule. TCRdb re-analysed the 5' RACE reads in MiXCR, keeping a single row per CDR3 protein. The table records 1.5 million to 2 million distinct CDR3 sequences, 25% to 30% of them present only once.

The sample comprised blood. The receptor was derived from a woman aged 25-40 years in good health. J is TRBJ1-1 and V is TRBV20-1; D unclear. Here the CDR3 reads CSAPRGGNTEAFF. CDR3 nucleotides: TGCAGTGCTCCCCGGGGAGGGAACACTGAAGCTTTCTTT.